The 26 T cell receptor beta chains below were found in one sample sequenced in a study of T cell repertoires in cytomegalovirus infection. TCRdb re-called the reads with MiXCR, one entry per CDR3 protein. The sample records approximately 190,000 distinct CDR3 sequences, under 30% being singletons. The specimen was PBMCs. The source is a human donor in good health (CMV status not recorded). Some clones in this sample may be carry-over from other donors' samples.

In its sample, this clonotype was seen many times. The chain employs TRBV14 and TRBJ1-1; the D is unclear. CDR3 length: 15 residues. Trimming took off 0 bases at V and 0 bases at J, with 8 bases between the two ends. Germline V gene data show CDR1 as SGHDN and CDR2 as FVKESK. The CDR3 sequence: CASSQDYGMNTEAFF. In DNA form, the CDR3 reads TGTGCCAGCAGCCAAGATTACGGGATGAACACTGAAGCTTTCTTT.

The chain joins TRBV12-3 or TRBV12-4 to TRBJ2-5, with TRBD1 identical over 8 bases. The ends lost 1 base at V and 5 bases at J; junction bases unmatched: 6. The CDR3 sequence is 15 residues long. CDR3 residues: CASSLGQGARETQYF. CDR3 DNA: TGTGCCAGCAGTTTAGGGCAGGGGGCTCGGGAGACCCAGTACTTC.

The chain couples TRBV4-1 to TRBJ1-2; unclear D gene. V was clipped by 1 base and J by 8 bases, with 17 bases between them. The CDR3 spans 15 residues. Looked up from germline, CDR1 is MGHRA and CDR2 is YSYEKL. CDR3: CASSQVGERPGGYTF. In DNA form, the CDR3 reads TGCGCCAGCAGCCAAGTCGGTGAGAGGCCTGGAGGCTACACCTTC.

This clonotype turned up a few times. V usage is TRBV2 and J usage is TRBJ2-1; TRBD1 matches 7 bases. The V gene end was trimmed by 5 bases and the J gene end by 9 bases; junction bases not matched to a gene: 7. This CDR3 is built from 13 residues. From germline, CDR1 is SNHLY and CDR2 FYNNEI. CDR3 bases: TGTGCCAGCAGTCTCGATAGGGACAGTGAGCAGTTCTTC. This sequence encodes CASSLDRDSEQFF.

This chain links TRBV5-1 with TRBJ1-1; tentatively, D is TRBD1 (5 bases). Deletions cut 0 bases from V and 4 bases from J, with 10 bases between. The CDR3 length is 14 residues. The germline gives CDR1 SGHRS, CDR2 YFSETQ. Here the CDR3 DNA reads TGCGCCAGCAGCTTGGGGGACGTAGGCACTGAAGCTTTCTTT. Translated, it gives CASSLGDVGTEAFF. The variable domain in full, with the rest retrieved from reference TRBV5-1 and TRBJ1-1, is KAGVTQTPRYLIKTRGQQVTLSCSPISGHRSVSWYQQTPGQGLQFLFEYFSETQRNKGNFPGRFSGRQFSNSRSEMNVSTLELGDSALYLCASSLGDVGTEAFFGQGTRLTVV.

This chain uses TRBV4-1 with TRBJ1-5; D not resolved. This CDR3 spans 16 amino acids. The V gene's germline CDR1 is MGHRA and CDR2 YSYEKL. Trimming pared 2 bases from V and 4 bases from J, leaving 15 bases between. This chain's CDR3 is CASSQPGRDPNQPQHF. CDR3 DNA: TGCGCCAGCAGCCAACCCGGCCGGGATCCTAATCAGCCCCAGCATTTT.

CDR3 coding DNA: TGTGCCAGCAAAATGGGGGGGGTAACGGAGCAGTACTTC. Residues: CASKMGGVTEQYF. The chain employs TRBV2 and TRBJ2-7, with 7 positions matching TRBD2. The CDR3 runs 13 residues. After removal of 7 bases from V and 7 bases from J, the junction contained 10 bases not matched to a gene. CDR1 and CDR2 (germline): SNHLY, FYNNEI. Full variable domain (rest looked up from reference TRBV2 and TRBJ2-7): EPEVTQTPSHQVTQMGQEVILRCVPISNHLYFYWYRQILGQKVEFLVSFYNNEISEKSEIFDDQFSVERPDGSNFTLKIRSTKLEDSAMYFCASKMGGVTEQYFGPGTRLTVT.

The chain couples TRBV5-1 to TRBJ2-5, with TRBD1 matching 8 bases. The junction had 10 bases not matched to a gene; V was cut back by 4 bases and J by 5 bases. CDR3 length equals 15 residues. The germline V gene encodes CDR1 SGHRS and CDR2 YFSETQ. Here the CDR3 reads CASSLGTGDWETQYF. The CDR3 DNA follows: TGCGCCAGCAGCCTAGGGACAGGTGATTGGGAGACCCAGTACTTC.

This clonotype was recorded many times. The chain employs TRBV11-3 and TRBJ1-2, with unresolved D. CDR1 and CDR2 (germline): SGHNT, YENEEA. Deletions cut 3 bases from V and 8 bases from J, with 10 bases between. The CDR3 loop spans 12 amino acids. As DNA, the CDR3 is TGTGCCAGCAGCTTGGCGTTCGGGGGCTACACCTTC. This encodes CASSLAFGGYTF.

The chain links TRBV12-3 or TRBV12-4 to TRBJ1-2, with TRBD1 as a possible D gene (5 bases). The CDR3 sequence is 15 residues long. Trimming pared 1 base from V and 0 bases from J, leaving 9 bases between. CDR3 residues: CASSLGGASNYGYTF. The CDR3 DNA reads TGTGCCAGCAGTTTAGGTGGGGCTTCTAACTATGGCTACACCTTC.

Concerning this clonotype itself: Given a much more abundant clone one base away, this may be a read error. The V call is TRBV7-2, the J call TRBJ1-2; 7 positions match TRBD1. This CDR3 region has 15 residues. The germline CDR1 and CDR2 sequences are SGHTA and FQGNSA. The CDR3 spells CASSPPEGGGDGYNF. The CDR3 nucleotides read TGTGCCAGCAGCCCTCCAGAGGGAGGGGGCGATGGCTACAACTTC.

The rearrangement uses TRBV12-3 or TRBV12-4 and TRBJ2-1; 10 nucleotides match TRBD2. V shed 3 bases and J 1 base; nucleotides not matched to a gene: 3. This CDR3 has 16 amino acids. The CDR3 protein is CASSFPSGGSYNEQFF. Here the CDR3 DNA reads TGTGCCAGCAGTTTTCCTAGCGGGGGTTCCTACAATGAGCAGTTCTTC.

The rearrangement links TRBV19 to TRBJ2-7, with 9 bases matching TRBD1. Trimming took 7 bases from V and 0 from J; bases not matched to a gene: 4. The CDR3 length is 14 residues. Per germline, CDR1 LNHDA and CDR2 SQIVND (reference sequence). The CDR3, as DNA: TGTGCCAGTACCTCACAGGGGGCCTCCTACGAGCAGTACTTC. Residues: CASTSQGASYEQYF.

The rearrangement joins TRBV6-6 to TRBJ1-4, with a possible D match to TRBD1 (5 bases). Looked up from germline, CDR1 is MNHNY and CDR2 is SVGAGI (reference sequence). This CDR3 is 14 amino acids long. With 7 bases removed from V and 6 bases from J, the gap between germline ends came to 15 bases. The CDR3 nucleotides are TGTGCCAGCAATCGAGGGGCGAGGGATGAAAAACTGTTTTTT. This gives the protein CASNRGARDEKLFF.

CDR3 loop: CASSFGQTRGTQYF. The CDR3 DNA reads TGTGCCAGCAGTTTCGGGCAGACTAGAGGCACGCAGTATTTT. V and J are TRBV27 and TRBJ2-3, with a possible D match to TRBD2 (6 bases). V was cut by 3 bases and J by 9 bases, with 16 bases left in between. In germline, CDR1 is MNHEY, CDR2 SMNVEV (reference sequence). The length of the CDR3 is 14 residues.

There are a few counts of this clonotype. The chain joins TRBV29-1 to TRBJ2-3, with 9 bases lining up with TRBD1. This CDR3 comprises 15 residues. V trimming: 7 bases; J trimming: 5 bases; junction bases outside the gene matches: 13. CDR1 is SQVTM and CDR2 is ANQGSEA in the germline V gene. This chain's CDR3 is CSATDRGLNQDTQYF. The CDR3 coding sequence is TGCAGCGCCACCGACAGGGGGTTGAATCAAGATACGCAGTATTTT.

This chain connects TRBV7-8 to TRBJ1-1; D uncertain. This CDR3 has 13 residues. Trimming shortened V by 4 bases and J by 0 bases, and 6 bases separated the two germline ends. The germline gives CDR1 SGHVS, CDR2 FQNEAQ. The CDR3 DNA reads as TGTGCCAGCAGCTCCTTTATGAACACTGAAGCTTTCTTT. Its protein is CASSSFMNTEAFF.

CDR3 bases: TGTGCCAGCAGTGGTGACGGACACTCTGGAAACACCATATATTTT. Protein: CASSGDGHSGNTIYF. The chain has TRBV6-5 and TRBJ1-3; weak D call: TRBD1 (5 bases). Germline CDR1 and CDR2: MNHEY and SVGAGI. V was shortened by 5 bases and J by 0 bases, with 11 bases between the two germline ends. The CDR3 runs 15 residues.

As regards this clonotype: At one boundary the junction diverges from the germline segment, which might be a read error. The genes are TRBV7-6 and TRBJ2-7; a possible D gene is TRBD1 (6 bases). Germline V CDR1 and CDR2: SGHVS, FNYEAQ. The CDR3 extends over 14 amino acids. The CDR3 loop is CTSSLETGSYEQYF. The CDR3 nucleotides are TGTACCAGCAGCTTGGAGACAGGCTCCTACGAGCAGTACTTC. Full variable domain (rest looked up from reference TRBV7-6 and TRBJ2-7): GAGVSQSPRYKVTKRGQDVALRCDPISGHVSLYWYRQALGQGPEFLTYFNYEAQQDKSGLPNDRFSAERPEGSISTLTIQRTEQRDSAMYRCTSSLETGSYEQYFGPGTRLTVT.

This clonotype was counted between two and nine times. The chain combines TRBV5-1 with TRBJ1-5; D gene unclear. In germline, CDR1 is SGHRS, CDR2 YFSETQ. Deletions cut 0 bases from V and 6 bases from J, with 7 bases between. This CDR3 has 13 residues. CDR3: CASSLDGTQPQHF. The DNA of the CDR3 is TGCGCCAGCAGCTTGGATGGAACTCAGCCCCAGCATTTT.

This clonotype turned up a few times. The chain is built from TRBV5-1 and TRBJ1-1; D uncertain. There are 16 residues in the CDR3. V was cut by 2 bases and J by 4 bases, with 18 bases left in between. Germline assignment: CDR1 SGHRS and CDR2 YFSETQ. The CDR3 spells CASSLSGSPVATEAFF. The CDR3 nucleotides are TGCGCCAGCAGCTTAAGTGGGTCCCCCGTGGCCACTGAAGCTTTCTTT. Variable domain in full (rest from reference TRBV5-1 and TRBJ1-1): KAGVTQTPRYLIKTRGQQVTLSCSPISGHRSVSWYQQTPGQGLQFLFEYFSETQRNKGNFPGRFSGRQFSNSRSEMNVSTLELGDSALYLCASSLSGSPVATEAFFGQGTRLTVV.

The V call is TRBV15, the J call TRBJ1-2; the D gene is possibly TRBD1 (5 bases). Germline V gives CDR1 LNHNV, CDR2 YYDKDF (reference sequence). The CDR3 runs to 13 residues. V lost 3 bases, J lost 7 bases, and 12 bases lay in between. Here the CDR3 DNA reads TGTGCCACCAGCAGCGGCAGGGCAGGTGGCTACACCTTC. It codes for CATSSGRAGGYTF.

This rearrangement joins TRBV29-1 to TRBJ1-1; D gene unclear. The CDR3 covers 10 residues. CDR1 and CDR2 (germline): SQVTM, ANQGSEA. The V end was cut by 7 bases, the J end by 1 base, with 4 bases between. In DNA form, the CDR3 reads TGCAGCGGAAAGAACACTGAAGCTTTCTTT. It yields the protein CSGKNTEAFF. Full variable domain (remainder filled in from reference TRBV29-1 and TRBJ1-1): SAVISQKPSRDICQRGTSLTIQCQVDSQVTMMFWYRQQPGQSLTLIATANQGSEATYESGFVIDKFPISRPNLTFSTLTVSNMSPEDSSIYLCSGKNTEAFFGQGTRLTVV.

This chain uses TRBV25-1 with TRBJ1-1; D uncertain. V lost 5 bases and J 0 bases, leaving 7 bases between the germline ends. The CDR3 extends over 13 amino acids. The germline V gene has CDR1 MGHDK and CDR2 SYGVNS. The DNA for the CDR3 is TGTGCCAGCAGTAAAGCGGTGAACACTGAAGCTTTCTTT. Protein product: CASSKAVNTEAFF.

This clonotype has a handful of counts. The V call is TRBV30, the J call TRBJ1-1; D remains unclear. This CDR3 contains 13 residues. CDR1 is GTSNPN, CDR2 SVGIG, per germline (reference sequence). Trimming shortened V by 3 bases and J by 0 bases, and 8 bases separated the two germline ends. CDR3 in DNA: TGTGCCTGGAGCGAACAGATGAACACTGAAGCTTTCTTT. This codes for CAWSEQMNTEAFF. The full variable domain, in which reference TRBV30 and TRBJ1-1 provide the parts outside the CDR3, is SQTIHQWPATLVQPVGSPLSLECTVEGTSNPNLYWYRQAAGRGLQLLFYSVGIGQISSEVPQNLSASRPQDRQFILSSKKLLLSDSGFYLCAWSEQMNTEAFFGQGTRLTVV.

This clonotype was counted ten times or more. The rearrangement uses TRBV7-2 and TRBJ2-3; D is perhaps TRBD2 (5 bases). The V and J ends lost 1 base and 14 bases respectively, with 10 bases between them. The CDR3 loop spans 11 amino acids. Germline CDR1 SGHTA, CDR2 FQGNSA. CDR3 in amino acids: CASSLGRVPYF. The CDR3 coding sequence is TGTGCCAGCAGCTTAGGGCGGGTGCCGTATTTT.